The clone carrying this T cell receptor beta chain was seen a handful of times. Its antigen is currently unknown. This sample was included in a study of T-cell memory formation after mild COVID-19. As for the study in general: TCR clusters were mostly donor specific. Study-level findings and limits: Mainly CM and EM harbored the contracting CD4+ clones; mainly EMRA harbored the CD8+ ones.

A single record per CDR3 protein comes from TCRdb applying MiXCR to the 5' RACE reads. Of over 300,000 distinct CDR3 sequences detected, 20% appear once; the ten largest clones hold 21%. This sequence originates from a man younger than 35 who had mild COVID-19 (a few samples of this study predate the infection). Cell type and time point are not known. Specimen: PBMCs or a T cell subset sorted from them (not recorded which).

Here the CDR3 DNA reads TGTGCCAGCAGCTTAGCCCTCCAAGAGACCCAGTACTTC. It specifies CASSLALQETQYF. The chain uses TRBV11-2 and TRBJ2-5; no clear D. This CDR3 comprises 13 residues. V was trimmed by 1 base and J by 1 base, leaving 4 bases between them. The germline gives CDR1 SGHAT, CDR2 FQNNGV. Full variable domain (outside the CDR3, taken from reference TRBV11-2 and TRBJ2-5): EAGVAQSPRYKIIEKRQSVAFWCNPISGHATLYWYQQILGQGPKLLIQFQNNGVVDDSQLPKDRFSAERLKGVDSTLKIQPAKLEDSAVYLCASSLALQETQYFGPGTRLLVL.